This T cell receptor beta chain was identified in a study of cytomegalovirus exposure and HLA in healthy donors. Background on the study: The study's early data release held tens of millions of unique TCRs from HLA-typed donors. Across 350 to 500 genotyped donors, 81% landed in the Caucasian-associated ancestry cluster. Study results and caveats: Reports indicated that the classifier achieved high specificity and sensitivity in diagnosing cytomegalovirus status. Among TCR beta chains of equal frequency, HLA-associated ones were more clonally expanded in a later analysis.

Germline V gene sequence: CDR1 LGHNT, CDR2 FRNRAP. V shed 7 bases and J shed 2 bases, with 12 bases lying between them. This CDR3 is built from 13 residues. Use of 60 Vbeta and 13 Jbeta primers characterized the PCR. This table comes from immunoSEQ multiplex PCR, and its TCRdb copy is limited to in-frame clones, with some not included. The sample records over 100,000 clones, roughly 80% being singletons. Comment on this clone: Its antigen is currently unknown.

The specimen was PBMCs. The genes are TRBV12-5 and TRBJ2-7, with D maybe TRBD2 (5 bases). The receptor was isolated from a female donor in good health and CMV-seronegative. CDR3 bases: TGTGCTAGTGACACTGGGAGAACCTACGAGCAGTACTTC. Protein sequence: CASDTGRTYEQYF.